A single sample is the source of the 2 T cell receptor beta chains below, sequenced in a study of T cell responses to AZD1222 COVID-19 vaccine. The protocol was immunoSEQ multiplex PCR, while the TCRdb copy is restricted to in-frame clones and leaves out a portion. The repertoire holds 130,000 or so clones, with approximately 91% as singletons. The source material was peripheral blood, sampled 28 days after the second AZD1222 dose. These receptors all come from an adult who received the AZD1222 COVID-19 vaccine.

V and J are TRBV9 and TRBJ1-4; no firm D call. From germline, CDR1 is SGDLS and CDR2 YYNGEE. Trimming took 2 bases from V and 6 from J, leaving 8 bases between them. The CDR3 loop spans 13 amino acids. The CDR3 coding sequence is TGTGCCAGCAGCGTCGATCCCGATGAAAAACTGTTTTTT. Translating it yields CASSVDPDEKLFF.

The V gene is TRBV14, the J gene TRBJ1-1, with D uncertain. CDR1 and CDR2 from the germline V gene are SGHDN and FVKESK. The CDR3 consists of 13 residues. V shed 4 bases and J shed 1 base, with 7 bases lying between them. The chain's CDR3 is CASSPMGNTEAFF. The CDR3 nucleotides read TGTGCCAGCAGCCCTATGGGGAACACTGAAGCTTTCTTT.